Detailed here is one T cell receptor beta chain. The data stem from a study of long-term antiretroviral therapy in people with HIV. CDR3 length: 14 amino acids. Samples were assayed with immunoSEQ v3.0 at survey level. Assay used: immunoSEQ multiplex PCR; TCRdb lists only in-frame clones, some missing. This table has over 20,000 clones, approximately 87% appearing once. The sequencing used unsorted PBMCs, collected roughly 2.5 years after starting antiretroviral therapy. The sequence was obtained from a woman between 45 and 65 years old with HIV. The chain joins TRBV21-1 to TRBJ2-7; the D call in the table, TRBD2, was not verified against the DNA. TRBV21-1 is tagged as a pseudogene. DNA of the CDR3: TGTGCCAGCAGCGCTACCAGCGTCTCCTACGAGCAGTACTTC. Translating gives CASSATSVSYEQYF.